These T cell receptor beta chains were read from a single sample in a study of CD8+ T cells in alopecia areata. Data came from immunoSEQ multiplex PCR; TCRdb stores just in-frame clones and leaves some out. The sample has some 100,000 clones; roughly 68% are singletons. What was sequenced was CD4+ T cells sorted from blood. These receptor sequences come from a human donor in good health. The CDR3 runs from the conserved cysteine through the conserved F or W. The D gene is left open where the match is weak. The size of a clone is reported for some rows only, either as once, few or many, or as a class for expanded clones.

d_call,clone_size,j_call,v_call,cdr3_nt,cdr3_aa
.,.,TRBJ1-1,TRBV30,TGTGCCTGGAGTGTAAAGGGGATGAACACTGAAGCTTTCTTC,CAWSVKGMNTEAFF
.,.,TRBJ1-5,TRBV7-3,TGTGCCAGCAGCCCCATGGATGGAGTGAGCAATCAGCCCCAGCATTTT,CASSPMDGVSNQPQHF
.,.,TRBJ1-2,TRBV29-1,TGCAGCGTTGAAGAAGGGATGACTGGCTACACCTTC,CSVEEGMTGYTF
.,.,TRBJ2-3,TRBV18,TGTGCCAGCTCACCCCCCACAGATACGCAGTATTTT,CASSPPTDTQYF
.,.,TRBJ1-1,TRBV29-1,TGCAGCGGGGGGGGCTGGAGCACTGAAGCTTTCTTT,CSGGGWSTEAFF
TRBD2,.,TRBJ2-2,TRBV11-2,TGTGCCAGCAGCCGCAACCATTGGGAGGGCACCGGGGAGCTGTTTTTT,CASSRNHWEGTGELFF
.,many,TRBJ1-4,TRBV13,TGTGCCACTGCCCCCTGGCCAGCTAATGAAAAACTGTTTTTT,CATAPWPANEKLFF
.,.,TRBJ2-3,TRBV5-1,TGCGCCAGCAGCTTGGGAGGGGCCGAAGATACGCAGTATTTT,CASSLGGAEDTQYF
.,.,TRBJ1-2,TRBV30,TGTGCCTGGATACAGGGCCGCGGCTACACCTTC,CAWIQGRGYTF
.,.,TRBJ1-1,TRBV7-9,TGTGCCAGCAGCACAAGGATCGGGGGTCCCGGGGACACTGAAGCTTTCTTT,CASSTRIGGPGDTEAFF
.,few,TRBJ2-5,TRBV30,TGTGCCTGGAGGTTTCCACAAGAGACCCAGTACTTC,CAWRFPQETQYF
TRBD1,.,TRBJ1-2,TRBV6-5,TGTGCCAGCAGCTTGGGACAGAGCTATGGCTACACCTTC,CASSLGQSYGYTF
.,once,TRBJ2-5,TRBV5-1,TGCGCCAGCAGCGGAAGCCAAGAGACCCAGTACTTC,CASSGSQETQYF
.,.,TRBJ1-2,TRBV2,TGTGCCAGCAGTAACCAGGGATTTAACTATGGCTACACCTTC,CASSNQGFNYGYTF
.,few,TRBJ1-1,TRBV4-1,TGCGCCAGCAGGCAAGGAGCGGGGGGGAAACTCATGAACACTGAAGCTTTCTTT,CASRQGAGGKLMNTEAFF
.,.,TRBJ1-1,TRBV7-9,TGTGCCAGCAGCCAACGGGACGGTTTCGCTTTCTTT,CASSQRDGFAFF
.,.,TRBJ2-6,TRBV4-1,TGCGCCAGCAGCCAACTCCCTGGGGCCAACGTCCTGACTTTC,CASSQLPGANVLTF